This record concerns one T cell receptor (beta chain) sequence. Its antigen is still unknown. One base away lies a much larger clone, so this may be a sequencing read error. The data were taken from a study of T cells in Graves' hyperthyroidism and ophthalmopathy. Study-wide context: Before treatment of any kind, peripheral blood was taken at initial diagnosis.

Regions amplified from RNA transcripts were the TCR beta CDR3 regions. In the first-round RT-PCR of the TCR CDR3, the HTBI primer set was used. TCRdb re-analysed the multiplex PCR reads in MiXCR, keeping a single row per CDR3 protein. Of some 270,000 distinct CDR3 sequences detected, around 13% appear once; the ten largest clones hold 7.9%. Study results and limitations: A 13 V-J signature model discriminated ophthalmopathy versus stable hyperthyroidism.

The germline V gene encodes CDR1 SGHRS and CDR2 YFSETQ. V was clipped by 3 bases and J by 7 bases; unmatched bases: 8. CDR3 length equals 15 residues. Criteria for exclusion of patients were uncontrolled infection, other autoimmune disease, pregnancy or lactation. PBMCs were derived from about 9.1 ml fresh peripheral blood. J is TRBJ2-2 and V is TRBV5-1; 8 nucleotides match TRBD1. The receptor was derived from a woman aged 40 to 50 with Graves' hyperthyroidism. Sequencing input: blood. In nucleotides, the CDR3 is TGCGCCAGCAGCTACGGACAGGGCGGCATCGGGGAGCTGTTTTTT. Amino acids: CASSYGQGGIGELFF.